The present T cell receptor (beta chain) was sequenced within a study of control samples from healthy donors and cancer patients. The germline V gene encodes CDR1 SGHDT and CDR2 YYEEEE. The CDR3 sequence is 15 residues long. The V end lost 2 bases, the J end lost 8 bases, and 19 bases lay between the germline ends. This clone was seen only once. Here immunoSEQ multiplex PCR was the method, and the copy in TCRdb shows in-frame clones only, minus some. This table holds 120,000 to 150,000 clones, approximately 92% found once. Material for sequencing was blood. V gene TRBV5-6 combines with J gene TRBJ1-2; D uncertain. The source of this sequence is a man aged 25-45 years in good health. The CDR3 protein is CASSFRGGVNTGYTF. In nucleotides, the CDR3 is TGTGCCAGCAGCTTCCGCGGAGGTGTCAACACCGGCTACACCTTC.